This TCR beta chain was identified in a study of blood T cell repertoires in COVID-19. Germline-derived CDR1 and CDR2 are MNHEY and SVGAGI. This CDR3 region has 12 residues. V was cut by 4 bases and J by 5 bases, with 8 bases left in between. Clones were read by immunoSEQ multiplex PCR, and TCRdb kept only the in-frame ones, dropping some. Of 300,000 to 450,000 clones detected, approximately 89% appear once; the ten largest clones hold about 10%. Material: peripheral blood. This TCR derives from a woman in her thirties with COVID-19, enrolled during active disease. This chain connects TRBV6-5 to TRBJ2-5; D not resolved. CDR3 DNA: TGTGCCAGCAGTTTTTCCGGGGAGACCCAGTACTTC. Translated: CASSFSGETQYF.